The entry below describes one T cell receptor (beta chain). Its target is not known. Donation came from healthy Caucasian individuals in Russia who were aged about 6 to 95. This record belongs to a study of blood T cells in healthy people across ages. Whole-study findings and limits: Donor CMV status, an unknown factor, possibly confounded changes in expanded clonotypes. The fall in TCR beta diversity per million T cells was roughly linear with age.

V shed 7 bases, J shed 7 bases, and the junction held 4 bases outside the gene matches. This CDR3 region has 12 residues. Germline CDR1 MNHEY, CDR2 SVGAGI. With a J-beta primer mix and a sample-barcoded 5' primer, a second PCR ran about 7 to 11 cycles. With 12 random nucleotides, a template-switch adaptor tagged each individual cDNA molecule. One entry per CDR3 protein, called by TCRdb with MiXCR from the 5' RACE reads. The profile shows over 950,000 distinct CDR3 sequences, 30% to 40% of them singletons. Material for sequencing was blood. The source of this sequence is a man between 18 and 29 years old in good health. This sequence joins TRBV6-5 and TRBJ2-3, with 8 nucleotides matching TRBD1. The CDR3 DNA follows: TGTGCCAGCACCACAGGGGGAAATACGCAGTATTTT. This translates into CASTTGGNTQYF.